The 3 T cell receptor beta chains listed next were all sequenced from one sample in a study of shared clonotypes between healthy human individuals. Produced via immunoSEQ multiplex PCR; TCRdb's table is partial and in-frame only. The sample holds some 550,000 clones, less than 98% seen once. Input material: naive CD4+ T cells sorted from blood. The subset is: CD45RA+ positively selected. All receptors come from a woman aged 25 to 39 in good health.

The chain joins TRBV21-1 to TRBJ2-5; the table's D gene call, TRBD2, was not cross checked with the DNA. TRBV21-1 is annotated as a pseudogene. CDR3 length: 16 amino acids. CDR3 loop: CASSKVPGTGKETQYF. The CDR3 coding sequence is TGTGCCAGCAGCAAAGTGCCCGGGACTGGGAAAGAGACCCAGTACTTC.

The chain combines TRBV18 with TRBJ2-2, with 8 bases matching TRBD2. CDR3 length: 14 residues. Losses at the gene ends were 8 bases for V and 5 bases for J; bases not matched to a gene: 7. Per germline, CDR1 KGHSH and CDR2 LQKENI. The CDR3: CASIREGETGELFF. DNA for the CDR3: TGTGCCAGCATACGGGAGGGAGAAACCGGGGAGCTGTTTTTT.

The chain carries TRBV29-1 and TRBJ2-1; D remains ambiguous. Trimming stripped 7 bases from V and 2 bases from J, with 6 bases between. The V gene's germline CDR1 is SQVTM and CDR2 ANQGSEA. The CDR3 covers 11 residues. The CDR3: CSESTYNEQFF. In DNA form, the CDR3 reads TGCAGCGAATCTACCTACAATGAGCAGTTCTTC.